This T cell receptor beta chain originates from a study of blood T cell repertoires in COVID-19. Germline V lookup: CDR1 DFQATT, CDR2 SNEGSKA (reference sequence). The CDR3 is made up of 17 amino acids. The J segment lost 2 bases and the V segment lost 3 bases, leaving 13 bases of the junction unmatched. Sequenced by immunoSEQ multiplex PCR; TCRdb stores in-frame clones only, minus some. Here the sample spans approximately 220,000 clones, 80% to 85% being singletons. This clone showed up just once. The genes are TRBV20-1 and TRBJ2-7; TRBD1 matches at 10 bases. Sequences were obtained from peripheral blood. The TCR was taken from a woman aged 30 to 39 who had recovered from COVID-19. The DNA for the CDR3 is TGCAGTGCTAGTGGCCGGGACAGGGGTTGGCCTACCTACGAGCAGTACTTC. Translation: CSASGRDRGWPTYEQYF.